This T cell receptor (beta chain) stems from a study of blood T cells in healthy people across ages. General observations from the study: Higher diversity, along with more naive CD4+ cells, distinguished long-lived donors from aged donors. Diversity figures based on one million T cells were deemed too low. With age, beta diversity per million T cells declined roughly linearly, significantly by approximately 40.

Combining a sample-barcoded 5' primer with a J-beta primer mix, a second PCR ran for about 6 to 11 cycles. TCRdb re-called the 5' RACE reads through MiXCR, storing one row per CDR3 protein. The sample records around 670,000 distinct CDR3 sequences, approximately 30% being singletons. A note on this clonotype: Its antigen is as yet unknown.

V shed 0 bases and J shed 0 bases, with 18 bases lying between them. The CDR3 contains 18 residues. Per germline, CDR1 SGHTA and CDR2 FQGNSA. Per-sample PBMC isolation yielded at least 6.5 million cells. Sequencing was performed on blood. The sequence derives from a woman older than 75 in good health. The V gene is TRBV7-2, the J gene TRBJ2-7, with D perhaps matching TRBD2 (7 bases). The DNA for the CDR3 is TGTGCCAGCAGCTTAGCGATGGGGGGGCGTACTTTCTCCTACGAGCAGTACTTC. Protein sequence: CASSLAMGGRTFSYEQYF.